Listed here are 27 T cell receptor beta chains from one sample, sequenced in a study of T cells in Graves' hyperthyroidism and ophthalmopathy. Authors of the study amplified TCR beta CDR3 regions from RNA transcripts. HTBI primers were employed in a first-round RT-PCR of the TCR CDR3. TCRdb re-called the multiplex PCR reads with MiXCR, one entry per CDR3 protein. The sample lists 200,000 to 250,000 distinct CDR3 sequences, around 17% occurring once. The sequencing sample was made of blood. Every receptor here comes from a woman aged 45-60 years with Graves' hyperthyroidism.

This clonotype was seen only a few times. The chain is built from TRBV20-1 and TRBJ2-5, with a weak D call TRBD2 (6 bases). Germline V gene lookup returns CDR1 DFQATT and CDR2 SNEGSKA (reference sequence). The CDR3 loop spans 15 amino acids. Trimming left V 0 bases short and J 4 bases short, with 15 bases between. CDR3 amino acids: CSARDGVGGAETQYF. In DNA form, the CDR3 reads TGCAGTGCTAGAGATGGAGTGGGGGGAGCAGAGACCCAGTACTTC.

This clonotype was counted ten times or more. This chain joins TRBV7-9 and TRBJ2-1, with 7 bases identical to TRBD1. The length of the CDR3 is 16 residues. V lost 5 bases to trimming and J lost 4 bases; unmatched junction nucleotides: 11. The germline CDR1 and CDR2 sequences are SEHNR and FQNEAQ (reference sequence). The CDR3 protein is CASSTPGQRAYNEQFF. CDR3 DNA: TGTGCCAGCAGCACCCCGGGACAGAGAGCTTACAATGAGCAGTTCTTC.

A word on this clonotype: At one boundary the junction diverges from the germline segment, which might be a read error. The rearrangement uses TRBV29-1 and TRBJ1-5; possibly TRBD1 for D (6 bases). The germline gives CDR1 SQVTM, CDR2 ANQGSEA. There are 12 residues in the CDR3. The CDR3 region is CSVESGGRRRYF. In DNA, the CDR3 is TGCAGCGTTGAAAGTGGGGGGCGGAGGAGGTATTTT. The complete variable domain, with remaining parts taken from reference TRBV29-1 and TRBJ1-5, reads SAVISQKPSRDICQRGTSLTIQCQVDSQVTMMFWYRQQPGQSLTLIATANQGSEATYESGFVIDKFPISRPNLTFSTLTVSNMSPEDSSIYLCSVESGGRRRYFGDGTRLSIL.

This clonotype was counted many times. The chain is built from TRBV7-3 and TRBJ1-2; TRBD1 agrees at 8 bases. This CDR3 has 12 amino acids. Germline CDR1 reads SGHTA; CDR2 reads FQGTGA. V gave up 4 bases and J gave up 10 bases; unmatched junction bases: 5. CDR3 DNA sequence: TGTGCCAGCAGCTCAGGGACAGGCGACTACACCTTC. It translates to CASSSGTGDYTF.

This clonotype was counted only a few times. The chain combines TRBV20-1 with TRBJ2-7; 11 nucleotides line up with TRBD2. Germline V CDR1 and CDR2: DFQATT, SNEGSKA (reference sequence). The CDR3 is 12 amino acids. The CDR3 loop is CSGGTSGYEQYF. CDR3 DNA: TGCAGCGGTGGGACTAGCGGCTACGAGCAGTACTTC.

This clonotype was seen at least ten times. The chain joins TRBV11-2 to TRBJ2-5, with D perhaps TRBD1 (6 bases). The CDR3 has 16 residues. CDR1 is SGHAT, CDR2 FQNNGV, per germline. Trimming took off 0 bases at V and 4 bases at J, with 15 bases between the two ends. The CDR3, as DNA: TGTGCCAGCAGCTTAGAGGGGACATTTACGGGAGAGACCCAGTACTTC. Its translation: CASSLEGTFTGETQYF. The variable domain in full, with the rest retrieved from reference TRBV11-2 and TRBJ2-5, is EAGVAQSPRYKIIEKRQSVAFWCNPISGHATLYWYQQILGQGPKLLIQFQNNGVVDDSQLPKDRFSAERLKGVDSTLKIQPAKLEDSAVYLCASSLEGTFTGETQYFGPGTRLLVL.

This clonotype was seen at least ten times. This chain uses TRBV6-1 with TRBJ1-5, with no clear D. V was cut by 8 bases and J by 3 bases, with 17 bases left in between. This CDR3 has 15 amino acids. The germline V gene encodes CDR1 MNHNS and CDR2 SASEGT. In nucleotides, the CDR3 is TGTGCCAGCCAACCACAGACGGGTTCCAATCAGCCCCAGCATTTT. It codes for CASQPQTGSNQPQHF.

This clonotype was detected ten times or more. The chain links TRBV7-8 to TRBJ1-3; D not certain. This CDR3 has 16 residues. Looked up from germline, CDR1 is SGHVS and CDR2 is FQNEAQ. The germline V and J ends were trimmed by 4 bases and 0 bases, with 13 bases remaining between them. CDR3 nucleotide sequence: TGTGCCAGCAGCTCACACTCACGGAACTCTGGAAACACCATATATTTT. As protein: CASSSHSRNSGNTIYF.

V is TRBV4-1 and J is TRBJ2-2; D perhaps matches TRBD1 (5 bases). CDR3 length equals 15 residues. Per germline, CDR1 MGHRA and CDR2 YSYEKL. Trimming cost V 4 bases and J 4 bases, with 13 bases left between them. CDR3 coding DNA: TGCGCCAGCAGCCTATGGCAGGGCGGCACCGGGGAGCTGTTTTTT. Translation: CASSLWQGGTGELFF.

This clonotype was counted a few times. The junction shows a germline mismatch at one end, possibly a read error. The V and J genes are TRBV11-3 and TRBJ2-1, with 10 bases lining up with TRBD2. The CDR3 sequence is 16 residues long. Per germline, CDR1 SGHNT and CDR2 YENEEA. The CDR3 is CASSIESGRAGNEQFF. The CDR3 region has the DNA TGTGCCAGCAGCATAGAAAGCGGGAGGGCCGGGAATGAGCAGTTCTTC.

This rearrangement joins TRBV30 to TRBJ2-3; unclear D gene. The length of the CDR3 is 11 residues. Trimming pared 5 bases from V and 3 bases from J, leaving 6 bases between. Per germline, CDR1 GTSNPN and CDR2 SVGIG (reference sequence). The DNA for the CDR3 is TGTGCCTGGGGAACTACAGATACGCAGTATTTT. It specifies CAWGTTDTQYF.

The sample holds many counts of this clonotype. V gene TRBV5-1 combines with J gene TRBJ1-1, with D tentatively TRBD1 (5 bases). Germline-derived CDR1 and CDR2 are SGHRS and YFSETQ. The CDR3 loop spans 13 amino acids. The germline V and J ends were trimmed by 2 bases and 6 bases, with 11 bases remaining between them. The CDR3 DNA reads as TGCGCCAGCAGCTTCCGACAGCTCTCTGAAGCTTTCTTT. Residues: CASSFRQLSEAFF.

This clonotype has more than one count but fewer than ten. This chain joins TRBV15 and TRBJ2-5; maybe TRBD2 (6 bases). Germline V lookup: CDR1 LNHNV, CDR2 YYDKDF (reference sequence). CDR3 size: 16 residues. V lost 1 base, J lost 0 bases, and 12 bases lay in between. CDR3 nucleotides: TGTGCCACCAGCAGAGTACGGGGGTTGTACCAAGAGACCCAGTACTTC. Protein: CATSRVRGLYQETQYF.

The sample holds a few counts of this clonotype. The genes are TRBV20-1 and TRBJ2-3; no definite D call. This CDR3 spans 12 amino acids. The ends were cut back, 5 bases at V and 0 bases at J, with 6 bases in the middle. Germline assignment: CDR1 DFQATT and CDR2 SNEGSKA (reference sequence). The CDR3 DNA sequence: TGCAGTGCTCAGGTCAGCACAGATACGCAGTATTTT. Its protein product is CSAQVSTDTQYF.

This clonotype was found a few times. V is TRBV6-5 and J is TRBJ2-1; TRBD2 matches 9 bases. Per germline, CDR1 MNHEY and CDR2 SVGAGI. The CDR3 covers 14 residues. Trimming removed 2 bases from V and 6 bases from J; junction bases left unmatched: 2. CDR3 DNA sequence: TGTGCCAGCAGTTACGCGACTAGCGGCAATGAGCAGTTCTTC. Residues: CASSYATSGNEQFF.

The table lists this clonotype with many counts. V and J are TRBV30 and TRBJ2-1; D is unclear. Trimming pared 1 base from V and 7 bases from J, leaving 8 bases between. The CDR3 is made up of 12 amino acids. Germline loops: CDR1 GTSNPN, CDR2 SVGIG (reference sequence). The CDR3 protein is CAWSGRKNEQFF. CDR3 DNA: TGTGCCTGGAGTGGGCGGAAAAATGAGCAGTTCTTC. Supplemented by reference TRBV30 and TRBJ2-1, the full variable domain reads SQTIHQWPATLVQPVGSPLSLECTVEGTSNPNLYWYRQAAGRGLQLLFYSVGIGQISSEVPQNLSASRPQDRQFILSSKKLLLSDSGFYLCAWSGRKNEQFFGPGTRLTVL.

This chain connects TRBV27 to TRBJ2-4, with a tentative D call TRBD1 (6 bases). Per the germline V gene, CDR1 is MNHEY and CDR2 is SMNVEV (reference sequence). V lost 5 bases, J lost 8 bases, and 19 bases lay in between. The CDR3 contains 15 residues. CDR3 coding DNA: TGTGCCAGCAGTCCATCAGGGGCCCCAATGCACATTCAGTACTTC. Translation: CASSPSGAPMHIQYF.

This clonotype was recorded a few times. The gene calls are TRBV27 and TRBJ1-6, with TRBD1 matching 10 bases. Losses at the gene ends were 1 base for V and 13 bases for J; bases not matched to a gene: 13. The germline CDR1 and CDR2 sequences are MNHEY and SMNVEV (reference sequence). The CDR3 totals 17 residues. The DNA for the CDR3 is TGTGCCAGCAGTTTATTATTCCTTGACAGGGGGCTTCGTCCCCTCCACTTT. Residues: CASSLLFLDRGLRPLHF.

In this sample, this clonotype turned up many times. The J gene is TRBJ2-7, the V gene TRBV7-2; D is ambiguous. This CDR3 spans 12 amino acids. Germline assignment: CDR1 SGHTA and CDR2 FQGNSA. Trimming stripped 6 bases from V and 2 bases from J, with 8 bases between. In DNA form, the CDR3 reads TGTGCCAGCAGTTTGACCACCTACGAGCAGTACTTC. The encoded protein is CASSLTTYEQYF.

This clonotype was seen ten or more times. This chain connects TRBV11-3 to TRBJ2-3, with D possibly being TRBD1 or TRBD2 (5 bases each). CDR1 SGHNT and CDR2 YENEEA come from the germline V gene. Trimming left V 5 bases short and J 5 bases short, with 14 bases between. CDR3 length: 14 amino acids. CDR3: CASSPGAGVDTQYF. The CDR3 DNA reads TGTGCCAGCAGCCCCGGGGCGGGCGTAGATACGCAGTATTTT.

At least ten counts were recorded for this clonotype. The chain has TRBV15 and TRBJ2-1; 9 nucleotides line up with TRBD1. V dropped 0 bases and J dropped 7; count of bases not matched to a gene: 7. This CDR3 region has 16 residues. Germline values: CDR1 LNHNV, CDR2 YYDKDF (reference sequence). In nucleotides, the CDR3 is TGTGCCACCAGCAGAGAGCTGACAGGGGGGTGGAATGAGCAGTTCTTC. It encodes CATSRELTGGWNEQFF.

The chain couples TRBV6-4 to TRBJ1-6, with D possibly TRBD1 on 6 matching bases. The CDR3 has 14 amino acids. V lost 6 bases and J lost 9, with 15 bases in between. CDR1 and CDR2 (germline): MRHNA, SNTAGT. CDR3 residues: CASSITGWGSPLHF. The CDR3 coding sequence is TGTGCCAGCAGCATCACAGGGTGGGGTTCACCCCTCCACTTT.

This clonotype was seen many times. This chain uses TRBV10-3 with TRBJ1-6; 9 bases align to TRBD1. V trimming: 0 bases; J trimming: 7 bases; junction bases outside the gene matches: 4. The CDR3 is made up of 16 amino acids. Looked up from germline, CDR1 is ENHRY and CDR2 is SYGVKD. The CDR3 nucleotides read TGTGCCATCAGTGAGTCGAAGGGACAGGGAAATTCACCCCTCCACTTT. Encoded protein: CAISESKGQGNSPLHF.

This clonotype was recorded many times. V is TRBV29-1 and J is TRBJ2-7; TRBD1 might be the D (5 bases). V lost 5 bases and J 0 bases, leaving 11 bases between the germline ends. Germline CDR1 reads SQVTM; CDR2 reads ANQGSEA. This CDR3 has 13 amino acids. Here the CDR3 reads CSVRRQSSYEQYF. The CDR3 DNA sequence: TGCAGCGTTCGGAGACAGAGCTCCTACGAGCAGTACTTC.

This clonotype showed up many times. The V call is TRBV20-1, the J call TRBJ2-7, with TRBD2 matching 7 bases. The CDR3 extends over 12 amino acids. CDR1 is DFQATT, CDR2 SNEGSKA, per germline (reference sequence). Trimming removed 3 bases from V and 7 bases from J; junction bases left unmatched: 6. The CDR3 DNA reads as TGCAGTGCTAGTGGGGGGGGAATGGAGCAGTACTTC. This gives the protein CSASGGGMEQYF.

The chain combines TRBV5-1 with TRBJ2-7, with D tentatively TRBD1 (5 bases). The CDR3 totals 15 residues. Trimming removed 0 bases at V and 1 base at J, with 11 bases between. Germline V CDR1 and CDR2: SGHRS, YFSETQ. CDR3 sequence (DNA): TGCGCCAGCAGCTTGGATGGACACACATCCTACGAGCAGTACTTC. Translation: CASSLDGHTSYEQYF. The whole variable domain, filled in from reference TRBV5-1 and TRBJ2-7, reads KAGVTQTPRYLIKTRGQQVTLSCSPISGHRSVSWYQQTPGQGLQFLFEYFSETQRNKGNFPGRFSGRQFSNSRSEMNVSTLELGDSALYLCASSLDGHTSYEQYFGPGTRLTVT.

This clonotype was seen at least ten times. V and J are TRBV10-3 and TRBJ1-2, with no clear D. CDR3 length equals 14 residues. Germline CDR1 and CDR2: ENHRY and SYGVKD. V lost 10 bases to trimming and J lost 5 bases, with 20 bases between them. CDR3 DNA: TGTGCCACGACGACCCCGGGGTTCGGGTATGGCTACACCTTC. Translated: CATTTPGFGYGYTF.